This T cell receptor beta chain was sequenced during a study of T cells in Graves' hyperthyroidism and ophthalmopathy (dated 2019 in TCRdb). At the level of the whole study: Peripheral blood samples were taken at the time of initial diagnosis, prior to any treatment. To identify distinguishing TCR V-J signatures, a discovery cohort of 100 patients was used, comprising 43 with Graves' ophthalmopathy and some 57 with stable Graves' hyperthyroidism. Whether ophthalmopathy could be predicted prospectively was tested in an independent validation cohort made up of roughly 19 hyperthyroidism patients plus 17 patients who later progressed to ophthalmopathy. For training and testing, the approximately 92 patients in the discovery cohort were randomly divided in a 7:3 ratio. In addition, the study compared T-cell repertoires in thyroid tissue and in blood from roughly six Graves' hyperthyroidism patients. After blood sampling, hyperthyroidism patients were treated with methimazole at a starting dose of 30 mg daily, and ophthalmopathy patients were treated with high-dose intravenous methylprednisolone. TCR Vbeta CDR3 sequencing of 120 to 150 peripheral blood samples (about 45 ophthalmopathy, around 80 hyperthyroidism and some 17 progressor patients) is reported in the paper.

On the study overall, not on this receptor specifically: A model built on a 13 V-J signature distinguished ophthalmopathy from stable hyperthyroidism, reaching about 89% sensitivity and around 81% specificity in cross-validation and 80%/75% in testing. Most expanded thyroid clonotypes (frequency above 0.001) were also found in blood, which suggests that blood repertoires may mirror thyroid immune responses. No statistical method was used to fix the sample size in advance, and group allocation was not hidden from the investigators. During validation, the model predicted progression to ophthalmopathy a median of roughly 7.1 months ahead of onset, with around 71% sensitivity and less than 85% specificity.

A word on this clonotype: This receptor's antigen is unknown. The sample holds no much larger clone one base away, and base qualities are not on file.

Amplification of TCR beta CDR3 regions was carried out from RNA transcripts. A first-round RT-PCR of the TCR CDR3 used the HTBI primer set with the Qiagen OneStep RT-PCR kit. The libraries were constructed in a second round of multiplex PCR and then size-selected and purified. Sequencing of the libraries was done on an Illumina HiSeq2000 using paired-end 100 bp reads. The study's processing was this. SOAPnuke was used to process the raw data, throwing out any read that contained adapters or uncalled bases, had a mean Phred below 15, or lacked an exact constant-primer or identifier match. COPE v1.2.5 was used to merge the high-quality paired reads, and each unique nucleotide sequence was defined as a clonotype. MiTCR v1.1 was used to align clonotypes to the IMGT TRBV, TRBD and TRBJ reference segments. The analysis included only V-J combinations with a frequency above 0.0001, which together covered roughly 99% of the repertoires. The TCS score was defined as the ratio of F50 (clonal expansion) to E x V (chaos), calculated using BLOSUM62-based TCRdist between CDR3 peptides within each V-J. Welch's t-statistics and random forest reduced roughly 500 V-J features to roughly 13, which were used in a naive Bayes classifier (R e1071). TCRdb reprocessing: public reads trimmed at Q25 with fastp, clones called with MiXCR, in-frame beta chains kept. Rows matching on CDR3 protein sequence are summarized as one entry with the most common DNA and genes. TCRdb's processing, not the authors' own work, is the source of the V and J calls. The sample table shows almost 250,000 distinct CDR3 sequences, and 24% are seen once. The top ten clonotypes cover approximately 32% of the sample.

In the ophthalmopathy patients, disease was moderately to severely active, with a Clinical Activity Score of 3 or more, a NOSPECS grade of 4 or more, and a duration of less than 3 months. Any patient with an uncontrolled infection, another autoimmune disease, pregnancy or lactation was excluded. Clinical symptoms, serum thyroxine and TRAb, thyroid ultrasound, and orbital computed tomography formed the basis for the diagnoses. Ficoll-Paque density gradient centrifugation was used to isolate PBMCs from 10 ml of fresh peripheral blood. Total RNA was extracted with Trizol reagent, and quality was checked on an Agilent 2100 Bioanalyzer. Spanning cysteine to phenylalanine, the CDR3 consists of 15 amino acids. Only CDR3 DNA remains: 45 bases, in frame from the first base. The trim is 0 bases for V and 0 bases for J, with a gap of 9 bases between the germline ends. CDR1 LNHNV and CDR2 YYDKDF were looked up in the germline V gene (reference sequence).

The sequenced material came from blood. The TCR sequence derives from a woman aged 40 to 50 with Graves' ophthalmopathy. The V and J genes are TRBV15 and TRBJ2-7; a tentative D call is TRBD1 (5 bases match). CDR3 region: CATSRDLGRSYEQYF. Here is the DNA: TGTGCCACCAGCAGAGATCTGGGGCGCTCCTACGAGCAGTACTTC.